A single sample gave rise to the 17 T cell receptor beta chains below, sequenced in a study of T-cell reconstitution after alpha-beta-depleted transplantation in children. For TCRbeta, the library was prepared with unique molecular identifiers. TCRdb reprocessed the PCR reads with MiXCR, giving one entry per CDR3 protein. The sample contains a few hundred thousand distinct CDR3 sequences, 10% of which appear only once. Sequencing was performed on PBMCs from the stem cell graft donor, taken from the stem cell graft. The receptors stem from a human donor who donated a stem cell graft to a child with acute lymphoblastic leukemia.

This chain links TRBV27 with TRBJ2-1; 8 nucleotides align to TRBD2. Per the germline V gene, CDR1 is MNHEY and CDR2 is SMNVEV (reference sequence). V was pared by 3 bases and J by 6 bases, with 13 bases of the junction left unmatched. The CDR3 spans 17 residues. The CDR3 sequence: CASSFNPGLVPSNEQFF. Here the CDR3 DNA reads TGTGCCAGCAGTTTTAACCCGGGACTAGTTCCCAGCAATGAGCAGTTCTTC.

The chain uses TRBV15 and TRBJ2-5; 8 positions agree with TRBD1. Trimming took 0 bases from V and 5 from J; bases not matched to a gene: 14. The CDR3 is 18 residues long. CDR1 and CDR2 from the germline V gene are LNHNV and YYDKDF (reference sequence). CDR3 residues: CATSRDYPTGGSGETQYF. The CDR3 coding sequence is TGTGCCACCAGCAGAGATTATCCCACAGGGGGTTCTGGCGAGACCCAGTACTTC.

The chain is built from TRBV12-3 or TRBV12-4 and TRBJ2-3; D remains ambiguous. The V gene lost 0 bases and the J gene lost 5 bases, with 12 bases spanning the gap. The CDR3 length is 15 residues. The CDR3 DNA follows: TGTGCCAGCAGTTTAGCAAGGAGAACTATAGATACGCAGTATTTT. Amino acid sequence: CASSLARRTIDTQYF.

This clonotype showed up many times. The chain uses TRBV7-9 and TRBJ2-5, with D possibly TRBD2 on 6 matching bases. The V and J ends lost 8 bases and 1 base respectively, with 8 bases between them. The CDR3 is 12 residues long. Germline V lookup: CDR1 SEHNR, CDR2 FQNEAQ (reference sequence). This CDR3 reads CASRGTQETQYF. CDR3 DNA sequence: TGTGCCAGCCGCGGGACCCAAGAGACCCAGTACTTC. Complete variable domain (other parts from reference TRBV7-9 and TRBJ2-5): DTGVSQNPRHKITKRGQNVTFRCDPISEHNRLYWYRQTLGQGPEFLTYFQNEAQLEKSRLLSDRFSAERPKGSFSTLEIQRTEQGDSAMYLCASRGTQETQYFGPGTRLLVL.

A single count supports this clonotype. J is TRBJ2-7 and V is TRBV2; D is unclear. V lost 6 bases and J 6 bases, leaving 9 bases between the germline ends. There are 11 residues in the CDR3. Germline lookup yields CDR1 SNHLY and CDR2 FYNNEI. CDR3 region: CASSGFGEQYF. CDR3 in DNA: TGTGCCAGCAGCGGGTTCGGCGAGCAGTACTTC.

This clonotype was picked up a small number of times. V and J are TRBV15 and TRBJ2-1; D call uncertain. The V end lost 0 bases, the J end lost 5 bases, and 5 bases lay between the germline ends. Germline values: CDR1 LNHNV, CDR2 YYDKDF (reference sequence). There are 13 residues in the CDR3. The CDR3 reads CATSRDWNNEQFF. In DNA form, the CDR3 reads TGTGCCACCAGCAGAGATTGGAACAATGAGCAGTTCTTC.

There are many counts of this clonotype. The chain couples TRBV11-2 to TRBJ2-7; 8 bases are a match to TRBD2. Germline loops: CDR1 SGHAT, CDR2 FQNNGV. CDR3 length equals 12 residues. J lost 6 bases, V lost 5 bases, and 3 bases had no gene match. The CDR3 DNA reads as TGTGCCAGCAGCCCCAGCGGGAGCGAGCAGTACTTC. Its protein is CASSPSGSEQYF.

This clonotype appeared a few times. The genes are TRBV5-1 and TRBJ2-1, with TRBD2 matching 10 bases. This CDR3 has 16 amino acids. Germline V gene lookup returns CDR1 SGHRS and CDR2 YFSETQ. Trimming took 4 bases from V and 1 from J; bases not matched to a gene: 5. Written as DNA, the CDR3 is TGCGCCAGCAGCACTGGACTAGCGGAGTCCTACAATGAGCAGTTCTTC. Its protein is CASSTGLAESYNEQFF.

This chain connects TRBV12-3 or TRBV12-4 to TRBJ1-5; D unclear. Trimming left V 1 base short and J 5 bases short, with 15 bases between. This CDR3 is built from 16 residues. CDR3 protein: CASSLGSRTEYQPQHF. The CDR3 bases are TGTGCCAGCAGTTTAGGTAGCCGGACTGAGTATCAGCCCCAGCATTTT.

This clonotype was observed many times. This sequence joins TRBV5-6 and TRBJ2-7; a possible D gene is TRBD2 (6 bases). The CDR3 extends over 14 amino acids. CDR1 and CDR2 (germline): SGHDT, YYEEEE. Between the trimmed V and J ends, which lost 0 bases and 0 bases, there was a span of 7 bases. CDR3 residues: CASSLDGSSYEQYF. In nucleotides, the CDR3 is TGTGCCAGCAGCTTGGACGGGAGCTCCTACGAGCAGTACTTC.

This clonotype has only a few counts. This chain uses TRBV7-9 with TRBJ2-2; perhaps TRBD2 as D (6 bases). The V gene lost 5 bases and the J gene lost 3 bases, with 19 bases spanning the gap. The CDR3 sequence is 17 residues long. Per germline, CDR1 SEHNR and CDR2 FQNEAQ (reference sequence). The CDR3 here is CASSGIAGGGDTGELFF. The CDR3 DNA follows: TGTGCCAGCAGCGGGATCGCCGGGGGAGGAGACACCGGGGAGCTGTTTTTT. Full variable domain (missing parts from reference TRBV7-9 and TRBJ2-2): DTGVSQNPRHKITKRGQNVTFRCDPISEHNRLYWYRQTLGQGPEFLTYFQNEAQLEKSRLLSDRFSAERPKGSFSTLEIQRTEQGDSAMYLCASSGIAGGGDTGELFFGEGSRLTVL.

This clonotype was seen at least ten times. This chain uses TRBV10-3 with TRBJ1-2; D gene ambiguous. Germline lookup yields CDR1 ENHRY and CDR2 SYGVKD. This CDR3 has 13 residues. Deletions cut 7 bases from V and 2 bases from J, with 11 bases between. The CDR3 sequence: CAIKESGNYGYTF. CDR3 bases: TGTGCCATCAAAGAATCGGGGAACTATGGCTACACCTTC.

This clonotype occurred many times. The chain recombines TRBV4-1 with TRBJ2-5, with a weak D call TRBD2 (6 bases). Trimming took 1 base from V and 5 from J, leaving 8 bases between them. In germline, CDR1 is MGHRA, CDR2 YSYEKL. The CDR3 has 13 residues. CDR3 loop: CASSQGLEETQYF. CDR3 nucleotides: TGCGCCAGCAGCCAAGGACTAGAGGAGACCCAGTACTTC.

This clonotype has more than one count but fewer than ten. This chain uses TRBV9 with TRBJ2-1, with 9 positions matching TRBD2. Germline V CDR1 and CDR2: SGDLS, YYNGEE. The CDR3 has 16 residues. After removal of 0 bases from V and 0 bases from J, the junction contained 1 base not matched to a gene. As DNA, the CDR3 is TGTGCCAGCAGCGTAGGACTAGCGGACTCCTACAATGAGCAGTTCTTC. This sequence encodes CASSVGLADSYNEQFF.

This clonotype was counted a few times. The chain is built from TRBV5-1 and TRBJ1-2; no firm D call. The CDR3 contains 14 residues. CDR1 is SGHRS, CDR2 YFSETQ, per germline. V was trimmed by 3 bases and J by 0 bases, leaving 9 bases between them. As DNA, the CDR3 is TGCGCCAGCAGCTCACAGAGACCTAACTATGGCTACACCTTC. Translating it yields CASSSQRPNYGYTF.

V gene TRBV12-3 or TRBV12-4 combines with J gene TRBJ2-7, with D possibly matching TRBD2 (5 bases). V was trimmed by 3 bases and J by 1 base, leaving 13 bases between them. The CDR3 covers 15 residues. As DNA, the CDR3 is TGTGCCAGCAGTTTTACCCTTGAGGGTTCCTACGAGCAGTACTTC. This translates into CASSFTLEGSYEQYF.

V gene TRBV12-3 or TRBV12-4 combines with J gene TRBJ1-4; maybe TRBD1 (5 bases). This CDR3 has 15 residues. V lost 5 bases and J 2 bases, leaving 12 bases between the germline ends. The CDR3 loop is CASSPQGTTNEKLFF. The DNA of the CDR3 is TGTGCCAGCAGTCCTCAGGGAACTACTAATGAAAAACTGTTTTTT.